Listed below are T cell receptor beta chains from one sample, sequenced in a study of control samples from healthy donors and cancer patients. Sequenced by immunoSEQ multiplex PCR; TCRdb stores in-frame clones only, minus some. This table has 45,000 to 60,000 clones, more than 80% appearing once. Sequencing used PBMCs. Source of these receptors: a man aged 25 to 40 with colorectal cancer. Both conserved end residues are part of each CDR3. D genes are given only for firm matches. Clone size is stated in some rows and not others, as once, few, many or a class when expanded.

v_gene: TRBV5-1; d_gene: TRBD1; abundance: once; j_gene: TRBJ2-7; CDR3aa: CASSLKQGAVYEQYF; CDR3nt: TGCGCCAGCAGCTTGAAGCAGGGGGCCGTCTACGAGCAGTACTTC
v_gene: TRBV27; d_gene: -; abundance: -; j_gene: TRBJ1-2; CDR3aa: CASSLIPGGGGGYTF; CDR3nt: TGTGCCAGCAGTTTAATTCCCGGGGGCGGTGGCGGCTACACCTTC
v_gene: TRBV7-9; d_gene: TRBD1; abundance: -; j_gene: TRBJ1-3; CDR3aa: CASSLWAGGSGNTIYF; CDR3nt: TGTGCCAGCAGCTTATGGGCAGGGGGCTCTGGAAACACCATATATTTT
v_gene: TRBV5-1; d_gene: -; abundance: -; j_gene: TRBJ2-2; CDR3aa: CASSLEEGGTGELFF; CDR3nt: TGCGCCAGCAGCTTGGAAGAGGGTGGAACCGGGGAGCTGTTTTTT
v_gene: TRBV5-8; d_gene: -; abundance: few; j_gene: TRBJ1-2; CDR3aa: CASSHPWDYGYTF; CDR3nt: TGTGCCAGCAGCCACCCTTGGGACTATGGCTACACCTTC
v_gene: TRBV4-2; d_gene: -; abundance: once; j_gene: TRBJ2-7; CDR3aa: CASSQDQTGSYEQYF; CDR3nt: TGTGCCAGCAGCCAAGATCAAACAGGATCCTACGAGCAGTACTTC
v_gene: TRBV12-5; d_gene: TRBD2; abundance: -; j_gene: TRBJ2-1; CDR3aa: CASGGGTSGVNEQFF; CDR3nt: TGTGCTAGTGGTGGAGGGACTAGCGGGGTCAATGAGCAGTTCTTC
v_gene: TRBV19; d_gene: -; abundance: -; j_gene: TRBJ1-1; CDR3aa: CASTTYEGLTEAFF; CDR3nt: TGTGCCAGTACGACATACGAGGGACTTACTGAAGCTTTCTTT
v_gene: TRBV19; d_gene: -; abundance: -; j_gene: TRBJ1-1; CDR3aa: CASSSREYTEAFF; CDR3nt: TGTGCCAGTAGTTCCAGGGAGTACACTGAAGCTTTCTTT
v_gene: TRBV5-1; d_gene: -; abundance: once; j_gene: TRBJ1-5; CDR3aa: CASSLDGNQPQHF; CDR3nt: TGCGCCAGCAGCTTGGACGGGAATCAGCCCCAGCATTTT
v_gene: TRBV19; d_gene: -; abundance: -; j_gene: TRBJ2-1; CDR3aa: CASSMSSGTQNEQFF; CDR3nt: TGTGCCAGTAGTATGTCATCCGGGACACAGAATGAGCAGTTCTTC
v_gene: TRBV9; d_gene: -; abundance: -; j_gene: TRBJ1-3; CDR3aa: CASSVVGGSGNTIYF; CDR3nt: TGTGCCAGCAGCGTAGTAGGGGGCTCTGGAAACACCATATATTTT
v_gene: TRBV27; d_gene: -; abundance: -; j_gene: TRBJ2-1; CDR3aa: CASSFSSYNEQFF; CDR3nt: TGTGCCAGCAGTTTCAGTTCCTACAATGAGCAGTTCTTC
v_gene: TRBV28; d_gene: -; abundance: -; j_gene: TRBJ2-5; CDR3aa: CASRTLREVQETQYF; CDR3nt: TGTGCCAGCAGGACTCTCAGGGAGGTACAAGAGACCCAGTACTTC
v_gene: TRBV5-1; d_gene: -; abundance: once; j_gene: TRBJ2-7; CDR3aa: CASSLPGTDEQYF; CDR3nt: TGCGCCAGCAGCTTGCCCGGGACGGACGAGCAGTACTTC
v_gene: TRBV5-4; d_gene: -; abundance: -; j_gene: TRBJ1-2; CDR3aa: CASSLIGQGDGYTF; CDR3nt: TGTGCCAGCAGCTTAATCGGGCAGGGAGATGGCTACACCTTC
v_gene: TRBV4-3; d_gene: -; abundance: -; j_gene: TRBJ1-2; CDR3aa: CASSQESLSGNRCF; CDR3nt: TGCGCCAGCAGCCAAGAATCCCTTTCGGGGAATAGGTGCTTC
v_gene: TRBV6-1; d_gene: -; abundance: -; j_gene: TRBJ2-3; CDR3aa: CASSEGGTSTDTQYF; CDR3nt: TGTGCCAGCAGTGAAGGCGGGACTAGCACAGATACGCAGTATTTT
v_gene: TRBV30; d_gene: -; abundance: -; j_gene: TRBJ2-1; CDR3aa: CAWSVVDEQFF; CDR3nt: TGTGCCTGGAGTGTAGTGGATGAGCAGTTCTTC
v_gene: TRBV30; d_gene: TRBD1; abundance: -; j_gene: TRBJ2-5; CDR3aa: CAWSTGTGDQETQYF; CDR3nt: TGTGCCTGGAGCACTGGGACAGGAGATCAAGAGACCCAGTACTTC
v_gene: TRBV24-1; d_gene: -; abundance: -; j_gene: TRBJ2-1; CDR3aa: CATGGWGNEQFF; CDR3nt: TGTGCCACGGGGGGCTGGGGCAATGAGCAGTTCTTC
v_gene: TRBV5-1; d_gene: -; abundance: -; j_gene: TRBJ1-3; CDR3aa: CASSSLGSGNTIYF; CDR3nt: TGCGCCAGCAGCTCCTTGGGCTCTGGAAACACCATATATTTT
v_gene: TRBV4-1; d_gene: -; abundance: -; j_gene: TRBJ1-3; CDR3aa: CASSQEGTRGNTIYF; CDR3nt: TGCGCCAGCAGCCAAGAAGGGACAAGAGGAAACACCATATATTTT
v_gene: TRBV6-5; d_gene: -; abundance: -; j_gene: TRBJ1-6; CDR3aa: CASSSPRVIGSPLHF; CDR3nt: TGTGCCAGCAGTTCCCCCAGGGTAATAGGGTCACCCCTCCACTTT
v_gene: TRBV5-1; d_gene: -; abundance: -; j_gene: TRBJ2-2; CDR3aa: CASSLLILGGANTGELFF; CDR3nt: TGCGCCAGCAGCCTTTTGATATTGGGGGGCGCGAACACCGGGGAGCTGTTTTTT
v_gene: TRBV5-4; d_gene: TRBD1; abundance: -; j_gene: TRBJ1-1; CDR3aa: CASSLPGQGAGTEAFF; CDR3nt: TGTGCCAGCAGCTTACCGGGACAGGGGGCGGGGACTGAAGCTTTCTTT
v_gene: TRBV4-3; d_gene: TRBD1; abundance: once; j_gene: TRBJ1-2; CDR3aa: CASSQPGQGHYGYTF; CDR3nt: TGCGCCAGCAGCCAACCGGGACAGGGCCACTATGGCTACACCTTC
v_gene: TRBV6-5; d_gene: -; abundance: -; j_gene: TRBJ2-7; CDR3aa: CASSRTSSLTYEQYF; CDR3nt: TGTGCCAGCAGTCGAACTAGCTCCTTGACCTACGAGCAGTACTTC
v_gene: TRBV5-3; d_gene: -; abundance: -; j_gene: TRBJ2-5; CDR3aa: CARSFPLIPGWMETQYF; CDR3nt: TGTGCCAGAAGCTTTCCTCTGATCCCAGGGTGGATGGAGACCCAGTACTTC
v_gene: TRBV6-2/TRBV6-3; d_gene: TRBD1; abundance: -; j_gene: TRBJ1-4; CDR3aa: CASSPRKDRGREKLFF; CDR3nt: TGTGCCAGCAGTCCCCGGAAGGACAGGGGGCGAGAAAAACTGTTTTTT
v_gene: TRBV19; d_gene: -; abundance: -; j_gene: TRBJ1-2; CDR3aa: CASSSPGTHYGYTF; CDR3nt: TGTGCCAGTAGCAGTCCCGGGACCCACTATGGCTACACCTTC
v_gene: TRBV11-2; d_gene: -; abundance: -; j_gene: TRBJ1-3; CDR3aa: CASSLGGPHSGNTIYF; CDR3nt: TGTGCCAGCAGCTTGGGGGGTCCCCACTCTGGAAACACCATATATTTT
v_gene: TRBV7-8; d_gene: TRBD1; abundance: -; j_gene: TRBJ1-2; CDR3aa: CASSWTGGDGYTF; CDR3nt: TGTGCCAGCAGTTGGACAGGGGGCGATGGCTACACCTTC
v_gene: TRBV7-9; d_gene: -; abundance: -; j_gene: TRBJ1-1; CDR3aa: CASSFLGLLDRLNTEAFF; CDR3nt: TGTGCCAGCAGCTTCCTAGGGCTCCTTGACAGGCTGAACACTGAAGCTTTCTTT
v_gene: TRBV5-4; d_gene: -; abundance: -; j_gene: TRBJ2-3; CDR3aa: CASSLMSTDTQYF; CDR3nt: TGTGCCAGCAGCTTGATGAGCACAGATACGCAGTATTTT
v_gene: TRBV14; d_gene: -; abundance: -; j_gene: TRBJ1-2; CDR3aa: CASSHETGTANYGYTF; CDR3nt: TGTGCCAGCAGCCATGAAACCGGGACGGCTAACTATGGCTACACCTTC
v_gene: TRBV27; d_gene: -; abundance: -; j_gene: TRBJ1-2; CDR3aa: CASSPLGHRGDYGYTF; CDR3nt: TGTGCCAGCAGTCCTTTGGGCCACCGTGGAGACTATGGCTACACCTTC
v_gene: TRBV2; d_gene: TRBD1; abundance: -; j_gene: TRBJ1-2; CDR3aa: CASSGTGETFYGYTF; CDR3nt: TGTGCCAGCAGTGGGACAGGGGAAACTTTTTATGGCTACACCTTC
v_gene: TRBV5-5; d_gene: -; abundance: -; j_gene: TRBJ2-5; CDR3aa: CASSLGLARGTEETQYF; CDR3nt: TGTGCCAGCAGCTTAGGATTAGCGAGGGGCACCGAAGAGACCCAGTACTTC
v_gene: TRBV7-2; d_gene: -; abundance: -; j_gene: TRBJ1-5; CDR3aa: CASSLGGISNQPQHF; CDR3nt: TGTGCCAGCAGCTTAGGAGGGATTAGCAATCAGCCCCAGCATTTT
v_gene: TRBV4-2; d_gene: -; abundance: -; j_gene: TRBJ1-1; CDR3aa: CASSPPVSLGTEAFF; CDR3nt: TGTGCCAGCAGCCCCCCAGTATCTCTGGGTACTGAAGCTTTCTTT
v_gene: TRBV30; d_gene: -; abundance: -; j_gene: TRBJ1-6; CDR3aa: CAWRRGPNSPLHF; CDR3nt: TGTGCCTGGAGACGGGGACCCAATTCACCCCTCCACTTT
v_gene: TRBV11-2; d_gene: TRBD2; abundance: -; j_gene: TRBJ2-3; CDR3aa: CASSSWRGGISDTQYF; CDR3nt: TGTGCCAGCAGCTCTTGGCGGGGGGGGATTTCAGATACGCAGTATTTT
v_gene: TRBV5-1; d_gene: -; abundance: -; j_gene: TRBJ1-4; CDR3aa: CASSPLDGEKLFF; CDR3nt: TGCGCCAGCAGCCCTCTGGACGGGGAAAAACTGTTTTTT
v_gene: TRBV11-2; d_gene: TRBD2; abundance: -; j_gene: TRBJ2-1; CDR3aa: CASSLVGLAGHNEQFF; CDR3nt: TGTGCCAGCAGCTTAGTAGGACTAGCGGGGCACAATGAGCAGTTCTTC
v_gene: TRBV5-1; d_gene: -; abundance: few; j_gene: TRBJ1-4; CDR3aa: CASSLVGDEKLFF; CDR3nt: TGCGCCAGCAGCTTGGTGGGGGATGAAAAACTGTTTTTT
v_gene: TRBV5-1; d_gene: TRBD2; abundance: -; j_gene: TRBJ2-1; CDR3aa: CASSLEINLAGVDEQFF; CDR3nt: TGCGCCAGCAGCTTGGAAATTAATTTAGCGGGGGTGGATGAGCAGTTCTTC
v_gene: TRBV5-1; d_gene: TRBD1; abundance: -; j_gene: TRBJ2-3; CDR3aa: CASSEQGSGVDTQYF; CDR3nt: TGCGCCAGCTCGGAACAGGGGTCCGGGGTAGATACGCAGTATTTT
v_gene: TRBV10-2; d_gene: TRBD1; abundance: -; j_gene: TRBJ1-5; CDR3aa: CASSPWDRGPDQPQHF; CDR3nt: TGCGCCAGCAGTCCGTGGGACAGGGGGCCCGATCAGCCCCAGCATTTT
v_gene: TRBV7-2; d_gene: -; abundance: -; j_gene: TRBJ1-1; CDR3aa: CASSLEANTEAFF; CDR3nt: TGTGCCAGCAGCTTAGAGGCGAACACTGAAGCTTTCTTT
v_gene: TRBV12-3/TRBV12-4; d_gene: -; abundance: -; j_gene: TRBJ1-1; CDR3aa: CASSSSTEAFF; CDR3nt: TGTGCCAGCAGTTCCTCCACTGAAGCTTTCTTT
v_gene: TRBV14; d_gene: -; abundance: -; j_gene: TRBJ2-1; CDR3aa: CASSPLEGGYNEQFF; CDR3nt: TGTGCCAGCAGCCCACTAGAGGGGGGGTACAATGAGCAGTTCTTC
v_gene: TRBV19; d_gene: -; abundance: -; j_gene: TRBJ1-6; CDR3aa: CASRPQDSVQLNSPLHF; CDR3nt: TGTGCCAGTAGGCCCCAGGACAGCGTACAACTTAATTCACCCCTCCACTTT
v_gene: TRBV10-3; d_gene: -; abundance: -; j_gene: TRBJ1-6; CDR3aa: CAIGEGPGTSPLHF; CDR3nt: TGTGCCATCGGGGAGGGACCAGGGACTTCACCCCTCCACTTT
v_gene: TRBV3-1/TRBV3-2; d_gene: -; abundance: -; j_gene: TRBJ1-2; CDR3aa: CASSRSDINYGYTF; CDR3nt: TGTGCCAGCAGCCGGTCGGACATTAACTATGGCTACACCTTC
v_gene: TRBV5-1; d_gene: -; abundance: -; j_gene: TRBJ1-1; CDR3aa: CASAPLGDMNTEAFF; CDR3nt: TGCGCCAGCGCCCCCCTAGGGGATATGAACACTGAAGCTTTCTTT
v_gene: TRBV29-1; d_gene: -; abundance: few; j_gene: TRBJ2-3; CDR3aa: CSVEEDRGDTQYF; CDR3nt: TGCAGCGTTGAAGAGGATAGGGGGGATACGCAGTATTTT